This T cell receptor (beta chain) is from a study of blood T cell repertoires in COVID-19 (dated by TCRdb to about 2020). Broadly, across the study: Samples covering the acute and convalescent phases of COVID-19 were provided by collaborators in the United States, Italy and Spain. Where HLA class I and class II types were available, the types were taken from metadata supplied by the sample provider, not from assay-based typing. Subjects who had been exposed to COVID-19, were actively infected with it, or had recovered from it provided the deeply sampled blood TCRbeta repertoires that made up the dataset. The repertoires were made available in a free public database intended to serve as a resource for research on the immune response to SARS-CoV-2. Sample metadata almost always included a de-identified subject ID, COVID-19 status, age in years and sex. The samples were drawn from the first 160 participants of the ongoing ImmuneRACE study and from 950 to 1,500 subjects provided by 6 global collaborators. The prospective study material was composed of cDNA or gDNA derived from T cells, B-cell-depleted T cells, or PBMCs.

TCRbeta CDR3 regions were amplified from genomic DNA using the immunoSEQ Assay, a bias-controlled multiplex PCR. For the original study's pipeline: Nucleated cell counts per sample were estimated from amplification of reference gene primers within the assay. To quantify the absolute abundance of each unique TCRbeta CDR3 rearrangement, sequence reads were collapsed and filtered. Productive Simpson clonality was computed per sample as the square root of Simpson's diversity index over productive rearrangements. Held by TCRdb, this immuneACCESS table contains in-frame sequences only and omits some clones. Under half of the omission traces to an unresolved V gene where checked; the cause of the rest is unknown. V and J calls and clone size are those listed in that table; D and trimming were worked out from the DNA. The sample table lists roughly 220,000 clones, 88% of them with a count of one. The biggest ten clones account for roughly 2.6% of the sample.

On this clone itself: Its binding antigen is unknown. There are no base qualities to consult, and no much larger clone falls within one base.

Participants in the prospective study were enrolled through a virtual design, were aged 18 to 89 years, and lived in fewer than 30 United States geographic areas. In the prospective study, participants were assigned to cohorts based on the clinical history participants reported in a screening survey and a study questionnaire. For ImmuneRACE Cohort 3, a participant was defined as recovered based on two consecutive negative NP/OP PCR tests, clearance by a healthcare professional, or resolution of symptoms. Each participant in the prospective study had whole blood, serum and a nasopharyngeal or oropharyngeal swab collected by mobile phlebotomists. Additional blood draws and questionnaires over an approximately 2-month period could optionally be provided by prospective study participants. Before DNA extraction, prospective study blood samples were shipped either frozen or at room temperature. What the study reported, not specific to this receptor: Clinical and demographic metadata were provided uncurated, with the amount varying by source and participant.

Relative to germline, V is missing 2 bases and J is missing 5 bases, with 11 bases of the junction outside any gene match. The germline V gene specifies SGDLS as CDR1 and YYNGEE as CDR2. The CDR3 sequence holds 17 residues, the cysteine and phenylalanine included. The DNA shown is the 51-base CDR3, in frame from base 1. Material: PBMCs or T cells enriched from blood (not recorded which). This receptor was identified in a woman aged 25 to 39 who had recovered from COVID-19. This chain joins TRBV9 to TRBJ2-1; 9 bases in the junction line up with TRBD2. The DNA reads TGTGCCAGCAGCGTTGGTGGAGCGGGGGGACTACACAATGAGCAGTTCTTC. It translates to CASSVGGAGGLHNEQFF.